This is a list of T cell receptor beta chains from one sample in a study of response to subunit inactivated influenza vaccine. TCRdb re-called the RT-PCR reads through MiXCR, storing one row per CDR3 protein. The sample yields 550,000 to 800,000 distinct CDR3 sequences, roughly 13% seen once. The sequencing here drew on PBMCs from blood, taken 14 to 15 days before vaccination. Receptors originate from a man aged 50 to 60 who received an inactivated influenza vaccine. The CDR3 runs from the conserved cysteine through the conserved F or W. D genes are given only for firm matches. The listing skips clone size in some rows; elsewhere it reads once, few, many or a size class.

j_call,d_call,clone_size,v_call,cdr3_aa,cdr3_nt
TRBJ2-1,TRBD2,many,TRBV11-2,CASSSRGLADLYNEQFF,TGTGCCAGCAGCTCCCGAGGACTAGCGGACCTCTACAATGAGCAGTTCTTC
TRBJ2-1,.,.,TRBV12-3/TRBV12-4,CASSWSYNEQFF,TGTGCCAGTTCATGGTCCTACAATGAGCAGTTCTTC
TRBJ2-7,.,many,TRBV20-1,CSARRDSYEQYF,TGCAGTGCTAGGAGGGACTCCTACGAGCAGTACTTC
TRBJ2-7,TRBD1,few,TRBV29-1,CSVADRAGGEQYF,TGCAGCGTTGCCGACAGGGCAGGGGGCGAGCAGTACTTC
TRBJ1-5,TRBD1,.,TRBV12-3/TRBV12-4,CASSFRDRASNQPQHF,TGTGCCAGCAGTTTTAGGGACAGGGCTAGCAATCAGCCCCAGCATTTT
TRBJ2-7,.,.,TRBV28,CASRTPGRPYEQYF,TGTGCCAGCAGAACCCCGGGAAGGCCTTACGAGCAGTACTTC
TRBJ1-1,.,.,TRBV7-2,CASSQRSQANTEAFF,TGTGCCAGCAGCCAGAGGTCCCAGGCGAACACTGAAGCTTTCTTT
TRBJ1-1,.,few,TRBV10-3,CAISDPSRGLMNTEAFF,TGTGCCATCAGTGACCCATCTAGGGGCCTCATGAACACTGAAGCTTTCTTT
TRBJ2-1,TRBD2,many,TRBV29-1,CSVERTSGSYNEQFF,TGCAGCGTTGAAAGGACTAGCGGGAGTTACAATGAGCAGTTCTTC
TRBJ1-6,.,.,TRBV20-1,CSARVSTGYSPLHF,TGCAGTGCTAGAGTTTCGACGGGTTATTCACCCCTCCACTTT
TRBJ2-7,.,few,TRBV2,CASTASRIDEQYF,TGTGCCAGCACCGCAAGTAGGATCGACGAGCAGTACTTC
TRBJ1-1,.,many,TRBV9,CASSGHLNTEAFF,TGTGCCAGCAGCGGACATCTGAACACTGAAGCTTTCTTT
TRBJ2-1,.,many,TRBV6-2/TRBV6-3,CASSYPGSDEQFF,TGTGCCAGCAGTTACCCAGGGTCCGATGAGCAGTTCTTC
TRBJ1-5,TRBD1,few,TRBV6-1,CASTPNSGTGANQPQHF,TGTGCCAGCACCCCGAACTCCGGGACAGGGGCCAATCAGCCCCAGCATTTT
TRBJ2-2,TRBD2,.,TRBV2,CASGGTSRTGELFF,TGTGCCAGCGGGGGGACTAGCCGTACCGGGGAGCTGTTTTTT
TRBJ2-7,TRBD2,.,TRBV13,CASSPERESDEQYF,TGTGCCAGCAGCCCTGAGCGGGAGAGCGACGAGCAGTACTTC
TRBJ2-7,.,.,TRBV7-9,CASSPSSGRASYEQYF,TGTGCCAGCAGCCCCTCCTCGGGCAGGGCCTCCTACGAGCAGTACTTC
TRBJ1-2,TRBD1,.,TRBV6-1,CASDTGGAPNYGYTF,TGTGCCAGCGACACAGGGGGCGCACCTAACTATGGCTACACCTTC
TRBJ2-1,TRBD2,.,TRBV5-6,CASRGGLSSYNEQFF,TGTGCCAGCAGGGGGGGACTAAGCTCCTACAATGAGCAGTTCTTC
TRBJ2-7,TRBD1,few,TRBV27,CASRRDRDPYEQYF,TGTGCCAGCAGGCGGGACAGGGACCCCTACGAGCAGTACTTC
TRBJ2-2,.,few,TRBV28,CASSPTRGPTGELFF,TGTGCCAGCAGTCCCACTAGGGGTCCCACCGGGGAGCTGTTTTTT
TRBJ1-1,.,many,TRBV4-3,CASSQGLGGTEAFF,TGCGCCAGCAGCCAAGGGCTCGGAGGCACTGAAGCTTTCTTT
TRBJ1-1,.,few,TRBV5-4,CASSNRGTEAFF,TGTGCCAGCAGCAATAGGGGGACTGAAGCTTTCTTT
TRBJ1-2,TRBD1,few,TRBV10-3,CAISAQGAPGGYTF,TGTGCCATCAGTGCCCAGGGGGCGCCGGGTGGCTACACCTTC
TRBJ1-1,.,few,TRBV9,CASSVDLNTEAFF,TGTGCCAGCAGCGTAGATCTGAACACTGAAGCTTTCTTT
TRBJ1-5,.,.,TRBV7-2,CASSVTGPSQPQHF,TGTGCCAGCAGCGTCACAGGGCCCTCTCAGCCCCAGCATTTT
TRBJ1-5,.,.,TRBV2,CASGINKGLGPQHF,TGTGCCAGCGGAATTAACAAGGGGCTTGGGCCCCAGCATTTT
TRBJ1-2,.,few,TRBV12-3/TRBV12-4,CASTKGSYGYTF,TGTGCCAGCACCAAGGGGAGCTATGGCTACACCTTC
TRBJ2-1,.,.,TRBV2,CASAWERNNEQFF,TGTGCCAGTGCGTGGGAGCGGAACAATGAGCAGTTCTTC
TRBJ2-6,.,.,TRBV15,CATSRGASGANVLTF,TGTGCCACCAGCAGAGGGGCCTCTGGGGCCAACGTCCTGACTTTC
TRBJ2-5,.,many,TRBV7-3,CASSFATGETQYF,TGTGCCAGCAGCTTCGCAACAGGGGAGACCCAGTACTTC
TRBJ2-1,.,.,TRBV11-2,CASSWGGLGIDEQFF,TGTGCCAGCAGCTGGGGCGGGCTAGGTATCGATGAGCAGTTCTTC
TRBJ2-1,TRBD2,.,TRBV4-2,CAMSPGAPSGGYYNEQFF,TGTGCCATGAGCCCCGGAGCACCTAGCGGGGGGTACTACAATGAGCAGTTCTTC
TRBJ1-6,.,many,TRBV12-3/TRBV12-4,CASSLGVSTNSPLHF,TGTGCCAGCAGTTTAGGTGTCAGTACGAATTCACCCCTCCACTTT